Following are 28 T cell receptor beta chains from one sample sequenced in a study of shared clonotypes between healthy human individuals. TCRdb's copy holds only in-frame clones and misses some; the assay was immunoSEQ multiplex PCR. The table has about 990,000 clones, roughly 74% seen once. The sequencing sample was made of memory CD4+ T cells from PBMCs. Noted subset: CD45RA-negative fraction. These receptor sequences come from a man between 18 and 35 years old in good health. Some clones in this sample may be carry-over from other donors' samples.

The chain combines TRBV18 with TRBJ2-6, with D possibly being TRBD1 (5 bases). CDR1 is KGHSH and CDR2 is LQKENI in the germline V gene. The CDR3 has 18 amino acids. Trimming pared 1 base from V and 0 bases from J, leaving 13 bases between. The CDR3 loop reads CASSPLSGRVSGANVLTF. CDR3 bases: TGTGCCAGCTCACCACTCTCGGGCAGGGTCTCTGGGGCCAACGTCCTGACTTTC.

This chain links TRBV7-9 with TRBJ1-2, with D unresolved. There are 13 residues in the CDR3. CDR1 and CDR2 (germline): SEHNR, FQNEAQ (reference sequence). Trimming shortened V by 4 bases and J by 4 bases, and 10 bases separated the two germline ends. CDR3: CASSSGGSYGYTF. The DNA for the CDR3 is TGTGCCAGCAGCTCCGGAGGCAGCTATGGCTACACCTTC.

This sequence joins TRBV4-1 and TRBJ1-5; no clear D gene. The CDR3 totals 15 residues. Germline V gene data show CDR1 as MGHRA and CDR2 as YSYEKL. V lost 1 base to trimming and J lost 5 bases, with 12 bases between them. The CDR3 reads CASSQGYRTHQPQHF. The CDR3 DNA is TGCGCCAGCAGCCAAGGCTACAGAACCCATCAGCCCCAGCATTTT.

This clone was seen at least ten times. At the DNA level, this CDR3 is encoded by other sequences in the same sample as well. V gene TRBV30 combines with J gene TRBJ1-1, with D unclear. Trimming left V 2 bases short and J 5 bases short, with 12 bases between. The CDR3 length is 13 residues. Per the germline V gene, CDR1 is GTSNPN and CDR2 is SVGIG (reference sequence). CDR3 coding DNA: TGTGCCTGGAGTCCCCGTCGCGGGACTGAAGCTTTCTTT. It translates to CAWSPRRGTEAFF.

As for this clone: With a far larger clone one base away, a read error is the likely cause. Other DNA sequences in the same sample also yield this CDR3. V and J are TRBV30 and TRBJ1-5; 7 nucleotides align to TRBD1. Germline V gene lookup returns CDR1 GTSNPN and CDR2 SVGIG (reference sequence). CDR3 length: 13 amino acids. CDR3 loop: CAWGDRGNQPQHF. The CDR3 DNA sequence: TGTGCCTGGGGGGACAGAGGCAATCAGCCCCAGCATTTC. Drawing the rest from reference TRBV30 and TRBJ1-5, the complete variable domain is SQTIHQWPATLVQPVGSPLSLECTVEGTSNPNLYWYRQAAGRGLQLLFYSVGIGQISSEVPQNLSASRPQDRQFILSSKKLLLSDSGFYLCAWGDRGNQPQHFGDGTRLSIL.

CDR3 DNA sequence: TGTGCCAGCAGTCGTCTTTTCGGGGGGGGCCTCAATGAGCAGTTCTTC. It yields the protein CASSRLFGGGLNEQFF. V usage is TRBV2 and J usage is TRBJ2-1; 8 bases map to TRBD2. The CDR3 has 16 residues. J lost 6 bases, V lost 5 bases, and 12 bases had no gene match. Per germline, CDR1 SNHLY and CDR2 FYNNEI.

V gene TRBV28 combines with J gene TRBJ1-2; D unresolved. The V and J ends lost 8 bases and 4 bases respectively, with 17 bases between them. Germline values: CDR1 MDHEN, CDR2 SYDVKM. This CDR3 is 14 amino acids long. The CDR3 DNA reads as TGTGCCAGCGGTTCACCGGGCCAACCCTATGGCTACACCTTC. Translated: CASGSPGQPYGYTF.

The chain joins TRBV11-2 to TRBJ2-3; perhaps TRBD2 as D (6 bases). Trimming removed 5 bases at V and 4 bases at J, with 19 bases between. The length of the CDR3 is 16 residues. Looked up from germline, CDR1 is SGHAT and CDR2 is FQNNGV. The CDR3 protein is CASSRGQDSGSDTQYF. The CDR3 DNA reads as TGTGCCAGCAGCCGCGGACAAGACAGCGGGTCAGATACGCAGTATTTT.

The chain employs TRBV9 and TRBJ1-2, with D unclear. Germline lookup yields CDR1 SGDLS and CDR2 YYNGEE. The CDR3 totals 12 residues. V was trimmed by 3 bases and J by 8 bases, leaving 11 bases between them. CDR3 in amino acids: CASSEGVAGYTF. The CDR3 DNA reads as TGTGCCAGCAGCGAGGGAGTGGCCGGCTACACCTTC.

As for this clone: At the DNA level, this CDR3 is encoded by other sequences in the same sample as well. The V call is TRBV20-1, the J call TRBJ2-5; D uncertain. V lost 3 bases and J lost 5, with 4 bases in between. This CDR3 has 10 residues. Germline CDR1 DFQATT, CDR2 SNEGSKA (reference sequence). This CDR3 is CSASEETQYF. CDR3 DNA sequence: TGCAGTGCTAGCGAGGAGACCCAGTACTTC.

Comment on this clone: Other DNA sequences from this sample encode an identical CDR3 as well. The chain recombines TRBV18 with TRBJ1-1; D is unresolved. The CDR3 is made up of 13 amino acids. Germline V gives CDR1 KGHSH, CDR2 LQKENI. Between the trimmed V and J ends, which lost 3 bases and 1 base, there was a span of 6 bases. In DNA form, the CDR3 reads TGTGCCAGCTCACCGTCCACGAACACTGAAGCTTTCTTT. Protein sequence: CASSPSTNTEAFF.

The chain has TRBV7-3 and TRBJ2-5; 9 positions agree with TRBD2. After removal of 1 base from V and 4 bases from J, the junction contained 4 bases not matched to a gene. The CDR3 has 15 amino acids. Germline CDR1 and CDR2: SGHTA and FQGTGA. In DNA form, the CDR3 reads TGTGCCAGCAGCTTAAGCGGCGGGAGGGGAGAGACCCAGTACTTC. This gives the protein CASSLSGGRGETQYF.

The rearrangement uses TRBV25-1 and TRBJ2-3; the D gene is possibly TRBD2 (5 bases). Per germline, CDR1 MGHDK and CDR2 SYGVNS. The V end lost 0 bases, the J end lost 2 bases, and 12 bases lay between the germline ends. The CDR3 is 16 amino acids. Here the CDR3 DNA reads TGTGCCAGCAGTGAATACGTTGAGCGGTTCACAGATACGCAGTATTTT. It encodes CASSEYVERFTDTQYF.

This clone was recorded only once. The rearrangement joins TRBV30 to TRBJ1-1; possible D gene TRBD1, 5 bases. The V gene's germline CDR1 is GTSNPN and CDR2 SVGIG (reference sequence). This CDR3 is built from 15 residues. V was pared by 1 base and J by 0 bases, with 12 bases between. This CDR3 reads CAWSGIRELNTEAFF. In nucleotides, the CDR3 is TGTGCCTGGAGTGGGATCAGGGAACTGAACACTGAAGCTTTCTTT.

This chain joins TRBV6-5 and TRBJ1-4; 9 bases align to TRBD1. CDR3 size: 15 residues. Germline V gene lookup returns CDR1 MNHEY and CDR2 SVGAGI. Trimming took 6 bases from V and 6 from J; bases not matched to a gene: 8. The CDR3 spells CASRPTGGFDEKLFF. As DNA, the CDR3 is TGTGCCAGCAGACCTACAGGGGGCTTCGATGAAAAACTGTTTTTT.

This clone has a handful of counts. For the CDR3, the DNA is TGCGCCAGCAGCTTGACCTCCCAGACTAGCGGGAGTCTGTACTTC. Encoded protein: CASSLTSQTSGSLYF. This chain joins TRBV5-1 and TRBJ2-7; 12 nucleotides line up with TRBD2. Germline V gene data show CDR1 as SGHRS and CDR2 as YFSETQ. Trimming took 1 base from V and 12 from J; bases not matched to a gene: 11. This CDR3 region has 15 residues.

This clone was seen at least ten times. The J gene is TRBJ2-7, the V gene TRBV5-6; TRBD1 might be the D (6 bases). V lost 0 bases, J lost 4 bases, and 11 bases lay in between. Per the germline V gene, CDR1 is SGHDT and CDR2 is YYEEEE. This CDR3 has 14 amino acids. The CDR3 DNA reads TGTGCCAGCAGCTTGGACAGGGAACGTTACGAGCAGTACTTC. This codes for CASSLDRERYEQYF.

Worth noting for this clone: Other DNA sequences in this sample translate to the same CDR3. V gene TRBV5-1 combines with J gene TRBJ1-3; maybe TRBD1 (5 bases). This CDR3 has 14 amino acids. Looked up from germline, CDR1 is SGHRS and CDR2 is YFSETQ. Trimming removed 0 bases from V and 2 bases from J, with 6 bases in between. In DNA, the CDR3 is TGCGCCAGCAGCTTGGCAGGGACTGGAAACACCATATATTTT. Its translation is CASSLAGTGNTIYF.

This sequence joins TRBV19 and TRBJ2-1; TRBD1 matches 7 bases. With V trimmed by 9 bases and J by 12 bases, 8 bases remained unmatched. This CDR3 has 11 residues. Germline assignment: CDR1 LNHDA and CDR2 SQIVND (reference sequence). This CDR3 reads CASRQGSRQFF. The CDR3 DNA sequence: TGTGCCAGCAGACAGGGAAGTAGGCAGTTCTTC.

The CDR3 reads CASSATSGSLEQYF. CDR3 in DNA: TGTGCCAGCAGCGCGACTAGCGGGAGTCTCGAGCAGTACTTC. V usage is TRBV9 and J usage is TRBJ2-7, with 12 bases that match TRBD2. Germline V gives CDR1 SGDLS, CDR2 YYNGEE. This CDR3 is 14 amino acids long. J lost 6 bases, V lost 3 bases, and 4 bases had no gene match.

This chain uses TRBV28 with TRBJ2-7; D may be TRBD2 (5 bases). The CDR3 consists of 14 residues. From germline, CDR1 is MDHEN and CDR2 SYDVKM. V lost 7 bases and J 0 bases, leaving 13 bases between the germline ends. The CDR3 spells CASTLAHGSYEQYF. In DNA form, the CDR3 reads TGTGCCAGCACCTTAGCGCACGGCTCCTACGAGCAGTACTTC.

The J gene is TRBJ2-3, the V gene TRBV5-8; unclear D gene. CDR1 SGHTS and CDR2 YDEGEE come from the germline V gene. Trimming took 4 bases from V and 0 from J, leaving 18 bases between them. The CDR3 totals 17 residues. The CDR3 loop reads CASSAGRLLTSTDTQYF. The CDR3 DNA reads TGTGCCAGCAGCGCCGGGCGACTGTTGACTAGCACAGATACGCAGTATTTT. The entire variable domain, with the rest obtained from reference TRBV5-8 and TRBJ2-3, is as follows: EAGVTQSPTHLIKTRGQQATLRCSPISGHTSVYWYQQALGLGLQFLLWYDEGEERNRGNFPPRFSGRQFPNYSSELNVNALELEDSALYLCASSAGRLLTSTDTQYFGPGTRLTVL.

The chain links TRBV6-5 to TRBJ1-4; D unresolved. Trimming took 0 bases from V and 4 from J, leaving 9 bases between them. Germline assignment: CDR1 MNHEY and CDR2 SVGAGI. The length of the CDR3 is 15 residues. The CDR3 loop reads CASSYSGSRNEKLFF. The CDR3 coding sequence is TGTGCCAGCAGTTACTCGGGGAGTCGTAATGAAAAACTGTTTTTT.

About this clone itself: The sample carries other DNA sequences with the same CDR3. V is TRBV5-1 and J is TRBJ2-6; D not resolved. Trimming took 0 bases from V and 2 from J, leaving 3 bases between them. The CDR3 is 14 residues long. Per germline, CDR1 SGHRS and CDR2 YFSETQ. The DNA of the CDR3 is TGCGCCAGCAGCTTGGACCCTGGGGCCAACGTCCTGACTTTC. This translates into CASSLDPGANVLTF.

DNA of the CDR3: TGTGCCAGCAGTTTATCACAGGAAAGGATATATGGGCAGTTCTTC. Translation: CASSLSQERIYGQFF. The chain employs TRBV28 and TRBJ2-1, with D possibly matching TRBD1 (5 bases). CDR3 length: 15 residues. The germline V gene encodes CDR1 MDHEN and CDR2 SYDVKM. The germline V and J ends were trimmed by 1 base and 12 bases, with 19 bases remaining between them.

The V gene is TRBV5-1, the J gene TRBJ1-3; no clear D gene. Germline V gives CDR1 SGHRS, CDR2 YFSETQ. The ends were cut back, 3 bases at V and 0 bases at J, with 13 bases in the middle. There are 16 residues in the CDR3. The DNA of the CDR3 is TGCGCCAGCAGCTCCATGGACCTCACCTCTGGAAACACCATATATTTT. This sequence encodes CASSSMDLTSGNTIYF. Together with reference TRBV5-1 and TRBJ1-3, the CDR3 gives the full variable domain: KAGVTQTPRYLIKTRGQQVTLSCSPISGHRSVSWYQQTPGQGLQFLFEYFSETQRNKGNFPGRFSGRQFSNSRSEMNVSTLELGDSALYLCASSSMDLTSGNTIYFGEGSWLTVV.

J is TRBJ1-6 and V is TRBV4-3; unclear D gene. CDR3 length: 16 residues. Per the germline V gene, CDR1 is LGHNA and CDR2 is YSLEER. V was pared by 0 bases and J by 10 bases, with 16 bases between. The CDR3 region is CASSQDGWRTESPLHF. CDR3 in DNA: TGCGCCAGCAGCCAAGATGGTTGGAGGACTGAATCACCCCTCCACTTT.

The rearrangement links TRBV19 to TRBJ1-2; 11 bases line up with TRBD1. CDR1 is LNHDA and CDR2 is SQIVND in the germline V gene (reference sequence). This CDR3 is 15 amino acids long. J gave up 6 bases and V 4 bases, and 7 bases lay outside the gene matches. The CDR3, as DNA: TGTGCCAGTAGTAAATGGGACAGGGGGAGAGATGGCTACACCTTC. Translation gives CASSKWDRGRDGYTF.